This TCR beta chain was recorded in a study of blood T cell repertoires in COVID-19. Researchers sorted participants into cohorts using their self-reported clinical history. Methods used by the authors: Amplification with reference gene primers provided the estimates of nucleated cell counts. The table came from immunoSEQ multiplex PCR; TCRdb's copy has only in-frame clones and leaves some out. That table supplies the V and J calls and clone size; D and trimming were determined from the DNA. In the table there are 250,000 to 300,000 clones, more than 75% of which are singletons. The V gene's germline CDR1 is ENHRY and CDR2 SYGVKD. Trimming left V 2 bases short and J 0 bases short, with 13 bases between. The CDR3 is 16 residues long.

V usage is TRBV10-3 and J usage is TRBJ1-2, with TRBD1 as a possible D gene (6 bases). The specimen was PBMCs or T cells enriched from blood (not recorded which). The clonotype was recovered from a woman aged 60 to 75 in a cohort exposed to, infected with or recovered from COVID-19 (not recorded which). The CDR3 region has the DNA TGTGCCATCAGTGAGGGGGGCTGGGGATCTAACTATGGCTACACCTTC. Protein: CAISEGGWGSNYGYTF.